This TCR beta chain originates from a study of blood T cell repertoires in COVID-19. Study at large: Acute and convalescent COVID-19 specimens originated in the United States, Italy and Spain. T cells, B-cell-depleted T cells, or PBMCs provided the cDNA or gDNA that served as material.

CDR3 length: 15 residues. Trimming took 0 bases from V and 4 from J; bases not matched to a gene: 1. CDR1 and CDR2 from the germline V gene are SGHTS and YDEGEE. Authors' processing steps: Using reference gene primer amplification, nucleated cell counts were estimated. Some clones are missing from TCRdb's copy, which holds only in-frame ones; the method was immunoSEQ multiplex PCR. That table supplies the V and J calls and clone size; D and trimming were determined from the DNA. The table records 100,000 or so clones, more than 80% of them present only once. The clonotype originates from a woman of 80 years or more with acute or convalescent COVID-19. Sequenced: peripheral blood. J is TRBJ2-1 and V is TRBV5-8, with TRBD1 identical over 10 bases. The CDR3 DNA reads TGTGCCAGCAGCTTGGGACAGGGGGCTTACAATGAGCAGTTCTTC. Encoded protein: CASSLGQGAYNEQFF.